This T cell receptor beta chain comes out of a study of blood T cell repertoires in COVID-19. Study details: Acute and convalescent COVID-19 samples came from the United States, Italy and Spain. Sources were T cells, B-cell-depleted T cells, or PBMCs; the material itself was cDNA or gDNA.

The length of the CDR3 is 14 residues. Germline-derived CDR1 and CDR2 are MGHRA and YSYEKL. V was cut by 0 bases and J by 6 bases, with 10 bases left in between. Original data processing: Reference gene primer amplification gave estimated nucleated cell counts. Assay: immunoSEQ multiplex PCR; the TCRdb copy retains only in-frame clones and omits some. D and trimming were read from the DNA, whereas the V and J calls and clone size are those reported in that table. This repertoire shows roughly 250,000 clones, roughly 84% found once; its top ten account for roughly 4%. The V gene is TRBV4-1, the J gene TRBJ2-3; D perhaps matches TRBD2 (5 bases). The sequencing sample was made of peripheral blood. The TCR sequence derives from a woman between 35 and 50 years old with active or convalescent COVID-19. CDR3 DNA: TGCGCCAGCAGCCAAGATCTTCGGGGTGATACGCAGTATTTT. This codes for CASSQDLRGDTQYF.